This T cell receptor (beta chain) was found in a study of blood T cell repertoires in COVID-19. Whole-study context: The samples span acute and convalescent COVID-19 from the United States, Italy and Spain. The cDNA or gDNA used as material had been derived from T cells, B-cell-depleted T cells, or PBMCs.

This CDR3 is built from 15 residues. The germline V gene has CDR1 SGHTS and CDR2 YDEGEE. Trimming left V 4 bases short and J 0 bases short, with 11 bases between. Study processing details: From reference gene primer amplification, estimates of nucleated cell counts were derived. The protocol was immunoSEQ multiplex PCR, while the TCRdb copy is restricted to in-frame clones and leaves out a portion. That table is the source of V, J and clone size, and D and trimming were worked out from the DNA. The table includes some 200,000 clones, roughly 87% detected once. The clonotype originates from a woman in her thirties or forties with acute or convalescent COVID-19. Source material: peripheral blood. The rearrangement joins TRBV5-8 to TRBJ2-1, with a possible D match to TRBD1 (6 bases). For the CDR3, the DNA is TGTGCCAGCAGCCCCGGGACACACTCCTACAATGAGCAGTTCTTC. This codes for CASSPGTHSYNEQFF.